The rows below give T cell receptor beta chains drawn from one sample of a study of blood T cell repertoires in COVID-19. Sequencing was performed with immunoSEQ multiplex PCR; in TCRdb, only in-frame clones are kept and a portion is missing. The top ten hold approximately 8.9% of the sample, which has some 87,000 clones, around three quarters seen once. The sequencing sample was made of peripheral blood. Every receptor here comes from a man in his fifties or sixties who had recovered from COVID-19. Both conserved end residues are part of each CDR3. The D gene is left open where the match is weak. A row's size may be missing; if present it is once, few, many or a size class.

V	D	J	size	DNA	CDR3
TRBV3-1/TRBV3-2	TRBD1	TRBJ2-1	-	TGTGCCAGCAGCCTACGGGAAGGGGGACAGGGTCGCAATGAGCAGTTCTTC	CASSLREGGQGRNEQFF
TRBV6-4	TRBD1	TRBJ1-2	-	TGTGCCAGCAGTGCAACAGGGGGCTTTGGCTACACCTTC	CASSATGGFGYTF
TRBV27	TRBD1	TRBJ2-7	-	TGTGCCAGCAGTCCGACAGGGGCGGGTTACGAGCAGTACTTC	CASSPTGAGYEQYF
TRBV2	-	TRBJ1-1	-	TGTGCCAGGGGGAGTGTAAACACTGAAGCTTTCTTT	CARGSVNTEAFF
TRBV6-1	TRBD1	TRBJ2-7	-	TGTGCCAGCAGTCGGGACAGTGTCTCCTTCTACGAGCAGTACTTC	CASSRDSVSFYEQYF
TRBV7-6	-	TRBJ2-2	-	TGTGCCAGCAGCTTAGCGGTGGGGCGAGACACCGGGGAGCTGTTTTTT	CASSLAVGRDTGELFF
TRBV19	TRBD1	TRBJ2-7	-	TGTGCCAGTAGTATATCGCGGACAGGGGCGTACGAGCAGTACTTC	CASSISRTGAYEQYF
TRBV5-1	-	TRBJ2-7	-	TGCGCCAGCAGCTTGGGGCTCGACTACGAGCAGTACTTC	CASSLGLDYEQYF
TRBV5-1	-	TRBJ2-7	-	TGCGCCAGCAGATTGGACCCGGACAGACAGCAGTACTTC	CASRLDPDRQQYF
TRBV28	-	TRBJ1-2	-	TGTGCCAGCAGTACGGGACTGAGTAACTATGGCTACACCTTC	CASSTGLSNYGYTF
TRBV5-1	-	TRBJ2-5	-	TGCGCCAGCAGCCTGGCCTATACAGGATCGAGTTACCAAGAGACCCAGTACTTC	CASSLAYTGSSYQETQYF
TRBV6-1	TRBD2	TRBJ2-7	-	TGTGCCAGCAGTGATACGACTAGCGGAACCTACGAGCAGTACTTC	CASSDTTSGTYEQYF
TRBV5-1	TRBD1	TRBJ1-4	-	TGCGCCAGCAGCTCGTTCAGTGAGACAGGGAAACTGTTTTTT	CASSSFSETGKLFF
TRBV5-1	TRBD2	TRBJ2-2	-	TGCGCCAGCAGCTTGATGTCTAGCGGGGGCCCTGCAGGGACCGGGGAGCTGTTTTTT	CASSLMSSGGPAGTGELFF
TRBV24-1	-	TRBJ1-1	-	TGTGCCACCAGGCTCCGGGAGTTGAACACTGAAGCTTTCTTT	CATRLRELNTEAFF
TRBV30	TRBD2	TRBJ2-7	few	TGTGCCTGGAGGGCGACTAGCGGGGCAGCCTACGAGCAGTACTTC	CAWRATSGAAYEQYF
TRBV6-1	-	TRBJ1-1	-	TGTGCCAGCAGTGAAGCTTGGAGTGAAGCTTTCTTT	CASSEAWSEAFF
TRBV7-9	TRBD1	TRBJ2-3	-	TGTGCCAGCAGCCGTCCGGGACAGGGGGTGGTAGATACGCAGTATTTT	CASSRPGQGVVDTQYF
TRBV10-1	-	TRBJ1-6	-	TGCGCCAGCAGTGAGTTATCCTATAATTCACCCCTCCACTTT	CASSELSYNSPLHF
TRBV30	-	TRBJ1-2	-	TGTGCCTGGAGGTGGAACAGACCGGACTATGGCTACACCTTC	CAWRWNRPDYGYTF
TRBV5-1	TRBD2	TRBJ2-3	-	TGCGCCAGCAGGCTAGCGGGGGGGAGCACAGATACGCAGTATTTT	CASRLAGGSTDTQYF
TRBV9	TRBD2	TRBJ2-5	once	TGTGCCAGCAGCGTAGGACTAGCGGACCAAGAGACCCAGTACTTC	CASSVGLADQETQYF
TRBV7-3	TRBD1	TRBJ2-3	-	TGTGCCAGCAGCCCGACTCGACAGGGTACGCAGTATTTT	CASSPTRQGTQYF
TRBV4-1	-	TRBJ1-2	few	TGCGCCAGCAGCCAAGAAGGGGGGGTAGGCTACACCTTC	CASSQEGGVGYTF
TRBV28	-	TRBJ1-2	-	TGTGCCAGCAGTTTATCCGGGGGGCGGAATGGCTACACCTTC	CASSLSGGRNGYTF
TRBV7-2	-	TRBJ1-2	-	TGTGCCAGCAGCTCCGGGGGGGACTCCCGGACCTATGGCTACACCTTC	CASSSGGDSRTYGYTF
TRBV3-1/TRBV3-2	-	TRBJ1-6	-	TGTGCCAGCAGCCAAGATTCCCCGGGAAATTCACCCCTCCACTTT	CASSQDSPGNSPLHF
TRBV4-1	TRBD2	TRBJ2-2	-	TGCGCCAGCAGCTCCCTGGGCGGGAGGGCGAACACCGGGGAGCTGTTTTTT	CASSSLGGRANTGELFF
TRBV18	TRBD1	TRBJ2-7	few	TGTGCCAGCTCTCTAAACCGGGACAGGAGCTCCTACGAGCAGTACTTC	CASSLNRDRSSYEQYF
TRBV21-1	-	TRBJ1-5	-	TGTGCCAGCATCCCTCCAGGGGGCAATCAGCCCCAGCATTTT	CASIPPGGNQPQHF
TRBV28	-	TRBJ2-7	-	TGTGCCAGCATCCCGGGTGGGACACTTAGGACATACGAGCAGTACTTC	CASIPGGTLRTYEQYF
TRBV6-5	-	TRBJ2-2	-	TGTGCCAGCAGCCGGCAGGCAATAAACACCGGGGAGCTGTTTTTT	CASSRQAINTGELFF
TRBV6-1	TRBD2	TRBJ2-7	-	TGTGCCAGCAGTGAAACCTTCTTTAGCGGGAGGGCCGGCTACGAGCAGTACTTC	CASSETFFSGRAGYEQYF
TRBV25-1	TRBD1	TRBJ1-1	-	TGTGCCAGCAGTGAATGTAGGACAGGGAATTTGGTCACTGAAGCTTTCTTT	CASSECRTGNLVTEAFF
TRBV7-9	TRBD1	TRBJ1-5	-	TGTGCCAGCAGCTTAACTTCAGGGGGCTTAGGCAATCAGCCCCAGCATTTT	CASSLTSGGLGNQPQHF
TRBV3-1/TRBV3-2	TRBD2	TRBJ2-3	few	TGTGCCAGCAGCCGTCACACCGGGACTAGCGGGGCCACAGATACGCAGTATTTT	CASSRHTGTSGATDTQYF
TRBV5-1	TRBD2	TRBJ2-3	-	TGCGCCAGCAGCTTGGAACTAGCGGGAGTGGATACGCAGTATTTT	CASSLELAGVDTQYF
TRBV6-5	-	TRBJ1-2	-	TGTGCCAGCAGCCCACAGCGGATGAGTAGCTATGGCTACACCTTC	CASSPQRMSSYGYTF
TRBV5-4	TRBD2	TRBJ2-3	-	TGTGCCAGCAGCAGGACGGCTAGCGGGGAGAATACGCAGTATTTT	CASSRTASGENTQYF
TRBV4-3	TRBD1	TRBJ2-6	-	TGCGCCAGCAGCCAGGCGGCGACCCGGGACAGAAACTCTGGGGCCAACGTCCTGACTTTC	CASSQAATRDRNSGANVLTF
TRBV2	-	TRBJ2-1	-	TGTGCCAGCACCAGACTATACAATGAGCAGTTCTTC	CASTRLYNEQFF
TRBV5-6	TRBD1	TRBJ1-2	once	TGTGCCAGCAGCCCAAGCTCCGGGACAGGGGGCTATGGCTACACCTTC	CASSPSSGTGGYGYTF
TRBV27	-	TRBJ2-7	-	TGTGCCAGCAGACTTAAATCCGGACTTGCGGGGCACTACGAGCAGTACTTC	CASRLKSGLAGHYEQYF
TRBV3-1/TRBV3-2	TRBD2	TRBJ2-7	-	TGTGCCAGCAGCCAAACTAGCGCCTCCTACGAGCAGTACTTC	CASSQTSASYEQYF
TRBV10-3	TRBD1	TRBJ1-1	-	TGTGCCATCAGTGGGGACAGGCTTGAAGCTTTCTTT	CAISGDRLEAFF
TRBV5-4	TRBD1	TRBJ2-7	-	TGTGCCAGCAGCTTAGGGTCAGGGGGCTCCTACGAGCAGTACTTC	CASSLGSGGSYEQYF
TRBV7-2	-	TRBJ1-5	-	TGTGCCAGCAGCCCGCCCACAGGCCGATATAGCAATCAGCCCCAGCATTTT	CASSPPTGRYSNQPQHF
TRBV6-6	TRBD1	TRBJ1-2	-	TGTGCCAGCAGTTACCCCTCCTGGGACAGGGTCGTTGGCTACACCTTC	CASSYPSWDRVVGYTF
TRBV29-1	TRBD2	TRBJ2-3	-	TGCAGCGTCGCGGGACTAGCGGGGCGCACAGATACGCAGTATTTT	CSVAGLAGRTDTQYF
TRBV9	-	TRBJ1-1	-	TGTGCCAGCAGCCCCGCGGGAGTGAACACTGAAGCTTTCTTT	CASSPAGVNTEAFF
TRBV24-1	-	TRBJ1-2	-	TGTGCCACCAGTGATACGGGTTATGGCTACACCTTC	CATSDTGYGYTF
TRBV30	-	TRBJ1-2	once	TGTGCCTGGAGTGTACCAGGGGTTGGCTACACCTTC	CAWSVPGVGYTF
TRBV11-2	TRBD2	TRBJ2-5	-	TGTGCCAGCAGCCCCCAGGGTAGCGGGGGACAGACCCAGTACTTC	CASSPQGSGGQTQYF
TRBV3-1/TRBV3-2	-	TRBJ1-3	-	TGTGCCAGCAGCCAACGAGGGTCCCCTGGAAACACCATATATTTT	CASSQRGSPGNTIYF
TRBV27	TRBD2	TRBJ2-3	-	TGTGCCAGCAGGAGAGTGGGAGCGGGAGAGGCCGATACGCAGTATTTT	CASRRVGAGEADTQYF
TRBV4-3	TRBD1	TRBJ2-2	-	TGCGCCAGCAGCCATGGACAGGTCGGGGAGCTGTTTTTT	CASSHGQVGELFF
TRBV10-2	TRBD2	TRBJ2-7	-	TGCGCCAGCTGTGAGACGGGAGGGCCGGGAGGGCAGTACTTC	CASCETGGPGGQYF
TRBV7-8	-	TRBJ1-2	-	TGTGCCAGCAGCTTAGTTTCAGGGAACTATGGCTACACCTTC	CASSLVSGNYGYTF